The 21 T cell receptor beta chains listed next were all sequenced from one sample in a study of blood T cell repertoires in COVID-19. Clones were read by immunoSEQ multiplex PCR, and TCRdb kept only the in-frame ones, dropping some. The top ten clones hold about 6% of a sample with 200,000 to 250,000 clones, about 87% of them seen once. Source material: peripheral blood. The source is a man aged 55 to 69 who had recovered from COVID-19.

The rearrangement joins TRBV10-3 to TRBJ2-2, with 8 bases matching TRBD1. J lost 4 bases, V lost 6 bases, and 10 bases had no gene match. The CDR3 has 16 amino acids. From germline, CDR1 is ENHRY and CDR2 SYGVKD. CDR3: CAIRKTGALVTGELFF. CDR3 sequence (DNA): TGTGCCATCAGAAAGACAGGGGCCCTTGTCACCGGGGAGCTGTTTTTT.

This clone appeared a single time. This chain joins TRBV15 and TRBJ2-1, with D tentatively TRBD1 (6 bases). This CDR3 comprises 13 residues. Germline CDR1 reads LNHNV; CDR2 reads YYDKDF (reference sequence). V was pared by 1 base and J by 6 bases, with 7 bases between. This CDR3 reads CATSRGQVNEQFF. Written as DNA, the CDR3 is TGTGCCACCAGCAGAGGACAGGTCAATGAGCAGTTCTTC.

This chain connects TRBV6-6 to TRBJ1-5, with a possible D match to TRBD1 (5 bases). The V gene's germline CDR1 is MNHNY and CDR2 SVGAGI (reference sequence). CDR3 size: 12 residues. V was pared by 6 bases and J by 2 bases, with 5 bases between. The CDR3 DNA reads as TGTGCCAGCAGACAGGGCAATCAGCCCCAGCATTTT. Its translation: CASRQGNQPQHF.

The chain has TRBV19 and TRBJ1-2, with 7 bases aligning to TRBD1. With V trimmed by 2 bases and J by 0 bases, 12 bases remained unmatched. CDR3 length equals 18 residues. In germline, CDR1 is LNHDA, CDR2 SQIVND (reference sequence). The CDR3 bases are TGTGCCAGTAGTATAAGGGGACAGTCTACTGGGGCTAACTATGGCTACACCTTC. It specifies CASSIRGQSTGANYGYTF.

This chain uses TRBV28 with TRBJ2-2, with 7 bases that match TRBD2. V lost 5 bases to trimming and J lost 5 bases; unmatched junction nucleotides: 11. CDR1 and CDR2 (germline): MDHEN, SYDVKM. The CDR3 consists of 16 residues. CDR3 coding DNA: TGTGCCAGCAGTACCCCCGGCGGGAGTCCAACCGGGGAGCTGTTTTTT. As protein: CASSTPGGSPTGELFF.

This chain joins TRBV3-1 (or the pseudogene TRBV3-2) and TRBJ2-3, with 8 bases aligning to TRBD2. The CDR3 has 15 amino acids. V was clipped by 3 bases and J by 5 bases; unmatched bases: 7. CDR1 and CDR2 from the germline V gene are LGHDT and YNNKEL (reference sequence). The CDR3 region has the DNA TGTGCCAGCAGCCATAGCGGGATTGGGGGAGATACGCAGTATTTT. As protein: CASSHSGIGGDTQYF.

The J gene is TRBJ2-7, the V gene TRBV7-8, with D possibly matching TRBD1 (6 bases). V shed 2 bases and J shed 5 bases, with 16 bases lying between them. Per the germline V gene, CDR1 is SGHVS and CDR2 is FQNEAQ. CDR3 length: 15 residues. The CDR3 coding sequence is TGTGCCAGCAGCTTATCGGCGCAGGGGTTTGACGAGCAGTACTTC. It yields the protein CASSLSAQGFDEQYF.

This clone was observed once. The chain couples TRBV29-1 to TRBJ2-5, with TRBD1 identical over 9 bases. CDR1 is SQVTM and CDR2 is ANQGSEA in the germline V gene. V shed 3 bases, J shed 2 bases, and the junction held 1 base outside the gene matches. CDR3 length equals 13 residues. The CDR3 DNA reads TGCAGCGTTGAGACAGGGGGGCAAGAGACCCAGTACTTC. Its translation: CSVETGGQETQYF. The full variable domain, its missing parts supplied by reference TRBV29-1 and TRBJ2-5, is SAVISQKPSRDICQRGTSLTIQCQVDSQVTMMFWYRQQPGQSLTLIATANQGSEATYESGFVIDKFPISRPNLTFSTLTVSNMSPEDSSIYLCSVETGGQETQYFGPGTRLLVL.

The chain joins TRBV6-5 to TRBJ1-1; D is unclear. V lost 8 bases and J 4 bases, leaving 14 bases between the germline ends. Germline-derived CDR1 and CDR2 are MNHEY and SVGAGI. The length of the CDR3 is 13 residues. This chain's CDR3 is CASVPAEFTEAFF. The CDR3 DNA is TGTGCCAGCGTTCCCGCGGAATTCACTGAAGCTTTCTTT.

The chain is built from TRBV5-8 and TRBJ1-1; perhaps TRBD1 as D (5 bases). CDR1 SGHTS and CDR2 YDEGEE come from the germline V gene. The CDR3 has 16 residues. The V end lost 3 bases, the J end lost 6 bases, and 21 bases lay between the germline ends. The CDR3 DNA reads TGTGCCAGCAGCTCCCGACAGATACATACATTCTCTGAAGCTTTCTTT. Its protein is CASSSRQIHTFSEAFF.

This clone was recorded once. The rearrangement uses TRBV12-5 and TRBJ1-4; no reliable D call. CDR3 length: 12 amino acids. Germline loops: CDR1 LGHNT, CDR2 FRNRAP. The V end was cut by 2 bases, the J end by 8 bases, with 6 bases between. CDR3 nucleotides: TGTGCTAGTGGTTTGAGCCCAGAAAAACTGTTTTTT. Its protein product is CASGLSPEKLFF.

This chain uses TRBV5-8 with TRBJ2-7; a weak D match, TRBD1 (5 bases). The germline V and J ends were trimmed by 3 bases and 2 bases, with 6 bases remaining between them. Germline assignment: CDR1 SGHTS and CDR2 YDEGEE. CDR3 length equals 12 residues. The CDR3 reads CASSWGPYEQYF. The CDR3 nucleotides are TGTGCCAGCAGCTGGGGCCCCTACGAGCAGTACTTC.

This CDR3 is CACTTGDGYTF. DNA for the CDR3: TGTGCCTGTACGACAGGGGACGGCTACACCTTC. The rearrangement joins TRBV30 to TRBJ1-2; 8 positions match TRBD1. CDR3 size: 11 residues. J was trimmed by 8 bases and V by 6 bases; bases with no gene match: 5. CDR1 is GTSNPN and CDR2 is SVGIG in the germline V gene (reference sequence).

This sequence joins TRBV7-2 and TRBJ2-2; D is ambiguous. CDR1 SGHTA and CDR2 FQGNSA come from the germline V gene. The CDR3 totals 13 residues. V was cut by 3 bases and J by 9 bases, with 11 bases left in between. As DNA, the CDR3 is TGTGCCAGCAGCTTCCAGGAACTGAGGGAGCTGTTTTTT. It encodes CASSFQELRELFF.

The chain carries TRBV7-2 and TRBJ2-7; TRBD2 agrees at 9 bases. Trimming removed 5 bases from V and 0 bases from J; junction bases left unmatched: 5. Germline V gives CDR1 SGHTA, CDR2 FQGNSA. The CDR3 extends over 15 amino acids. In DNA form, the CDR3 reads TGTGCCAGCAGCGTTCTAGCGGGGAGCTCCTACGAGCAGTACTTC. This encodes CASSVLAGSSYEQYF.

With regard to this clone: At the DNA level, this CDR3 is encoded by other sequences in the same sample as well. The chain is built from TRBV9 and TRBJ2-1; weak D call: TRBD1 (6 bases). The CDR3 length is 12 residues. Deletions cut 2 bases from V and 7 bases from J, with 7 bases between. Germline V gene lookup returns CDR1 SGDLS and CDR2 YYNGEE. The CDR3 region has the DNA TGTGCCAGCAGCGTCCAGGGGAATGAGCAGTTCTTC. Residues: CASSVQGNEQFF.

This rearrangement joins TRBV19 to TRBJ2-1; 7 bases line up with TRBD2. V lost 3 bases, J lost 9 bases, and 8 bases stayed unmatched. The CDR3 loop spans 14 amino acids. Germline V gene data show CDR1 as LNHDA and CDR2 as SQIVND (reference sequence). The CDR3 reads CASSIVRGLGEQFF. The CDR3 nucleotides read TGTGCCAGTAGTATCGTGCGGGGGTTAGGTGAGCAGTTCTTC. The whole variable domain, remainder taken from reference TRBV19 and TRBJ2-1, is DGGITQSPKYLFRKEGQNVTLSCEQNLNHDAMYWYRQDPGQGLRLIYYSQIVNDFQKGDIAEGYSVSREKKESFPLTVTSAQKNPTAFYLCASSIVRGLGEQFFGPGTRLTVL.

CDR3: CASRDGPAPGEQFF. CDR3 coding DNA: TGTGCCAGCAGAGACGGCCCTGCTCCGGGTGAGCAGTTCTTC. This rearrangement joins TRBV6-4 to TRBJ2-1; no definite D call. This CDR3 region has 14 residues. The V and J ends lost 6 bases and 9 bases respectively, with 18 bases between them. Germline loops: CDR1 MRHNA, CDR2 SNTAGT.

This sequence joins TRBV18 and TRBJ1-1; D gene unclear. This CDR3 is 14 amino acids long. The ends were cut back, 0 bases at V and 2 bases at J, with 7 bases in the middle. From germline, CDR1 is KGHSH and CDR2 LQKENI. CDR3 nucleotide sequence: TGTGCCAGCTCACCACCCTCTTCTAACACTGAAGCTTTCTTT. Its protein product is CASSPPSSNTEAFF.

The chain combines TRBV27 with TRBJ1-2, with 8 bases fitting TRBD1. The CDR3 spans 15 residues. Per germline, CDR1 MNHEY and CDR2 SMNVEV (reference sequence). V dropped 2 bases and J dropped 6; count of bases not matched to a gene: 8. Here the CDR3 DNA reads TGTGCCAGCAGTTTAAGAGACAGGGGACCGAATGGCTACACCTTC. It encodes CASSLRDRGPNGYTF.

J is TRBJ2-1 and V is TRBV4-2; possible D gene TRBD1, 5 bases. V was cut by 3 bases and J by 10 bases, with 16 bases left in between. The germline CDR1 and CDR2 sequences are LGHNA and YNFKEQ. The CDR3 is 14 residues long. CDR3 in DNA: TGTGCCAGCAGCCAGCGGACACCTTCAGAGGAGCAGTTCTTC. Protein sequence: CASSQRTPSEEQFF.